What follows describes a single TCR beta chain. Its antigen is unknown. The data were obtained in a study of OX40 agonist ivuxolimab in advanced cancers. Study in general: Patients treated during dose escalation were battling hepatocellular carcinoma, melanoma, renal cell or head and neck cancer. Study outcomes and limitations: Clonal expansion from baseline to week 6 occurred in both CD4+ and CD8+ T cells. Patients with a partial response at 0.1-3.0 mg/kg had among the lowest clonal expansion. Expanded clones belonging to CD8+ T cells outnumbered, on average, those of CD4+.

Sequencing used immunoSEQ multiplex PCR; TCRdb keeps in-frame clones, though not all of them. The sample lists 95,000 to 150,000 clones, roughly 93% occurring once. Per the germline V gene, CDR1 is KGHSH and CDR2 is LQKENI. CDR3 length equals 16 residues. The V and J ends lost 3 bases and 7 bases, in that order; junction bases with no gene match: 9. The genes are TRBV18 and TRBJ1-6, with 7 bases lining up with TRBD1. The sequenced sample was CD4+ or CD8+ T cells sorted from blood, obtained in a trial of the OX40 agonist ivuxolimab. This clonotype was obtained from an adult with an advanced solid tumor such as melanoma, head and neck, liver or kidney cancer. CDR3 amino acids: CASSPQGTDGNSPLHF. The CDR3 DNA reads TGTGCCAGCTCACCTCAAGGGACAGATGGGAATTCACCCCTCCACTTT.